The 28 T cell receptor beta chains reported below all come from one sample, sequenced in a study of radiotherapy plus CTLA-4 blockade in lung cancer. Some clones are missing from TCRdb's copy, which holds only in-frame ones; the method was immunoSEQ multiplex PCR. The sample comprises 40,000 to 55,000 clones, 77% of which are singletons, and about 2.7% rests with the top ten. The sample here was peripheral blood, taken from a patient treated with radiotherapy plus ipilimumab. All receptors come from a human donor with non-small cell lung cancer whose response to radiotherapy plus ipilimumab could not be evaluated.

In DNA, the CDR3 is TGTGCCAGCAGCGTAGTCGGGAGCACAGATACGCAGTATTTT. It yields the protein CASSVVGSTDTQYF. The chain joins TRBV9 to TRBJ2-3; D gene uncertain. This CDR3 contains 14 residues. Germline V gene sequence: CDR1 SGDLS, CDR2 YYNGEE. Trimming cost V 0 bases and J 0 bases, with 5 bases left between them.

The chain combines TRBV9 with TRBJ2-3; 10 bases map to TRBD2. V gave up 1 base and J gave up 1 base; unmatched junction bases: 3. Per the germline V gene, CDR1 is SGDLS and CDR2 is YYNGEE. This CDR3 has 16 residues. The CDR3 is CASSVSLAGGTDTQYF. The CDR3 nucleotides read TGTGCCAGCAGCGTAAGTCTAGCGGGAGGCACAGATACGCAGTATTTT.

The genes are TRBV5-1 and TRBJ2-5; TRBD2 matches 10 bases. This CDR3 is 16 amino acids long. The V gene end was trimmed by 3 bases and the J gene end by 2 bases; junction bases not matched to a gene: 7. Germline CDR1 reads SGHRS; CDR2 reads YFSETQ. CDR3 protein: CASSSEKLAGQETQYF. The CDR3 coding sequence is TGCGCCAGCAGCTCGGAGAAACTAGCGGGGCAAGAGACCCAGTACTTC.

Details on this clone: Additional DNA sequences in this sample encode the identical CDR3. The genes are TRBV6-5 and TRBJ2-3; maybe TRBD2 (5 bases). This CDR3 contains 14 residues. Per the germline V gene, CDR1 is MNHEY and CDR2 is SVGAGI. Trimming shortened V by 1 base and J by 3 bases, and 8 bases separated the two germline ends. The CDR3 spells CASSYFSGTDTQYF. DNA for the CDR3: TGTGCCAGCAGTTACTTTTCGGGGACAGATACGCAGTATTTT.

This chain joins TRBV5-1 and TRBJ2-7; D perhaps matches TRBD2 (6 bases). The length of the CDR3 is 15 residues. CDR1 and CDR2 from the germline V gene are SGHRS and YFSETQ. With 5 bases removed from V and 1 base from J, the gap between germline ends came to 16 bases. CDR3 region: CASSRRRGPSYEQYF. DNA of the CDR3: TGCGCCAGCAGTCGGAGGAGGGGCCCATCCTACGAGCAGTACTTC.

V gene TRBV28 combines with J gene TRBJ2-7; 8 nucleotides line up with TRBD1. Germline V gene data show CDR1 as MDHEN and CDR2 as SYDVKM. The CDR3 totals 15 residues. V shed 6 bases and J 3 bases; nucleotides not matched to a gene: 10. The CDR3 here is CASSQGRGLNYEQYF. The CDR3 DNA sequence: TGTGCCAGCAGCCAGGGCAGGGGGCTAAACTACGAGCAGTACTTC.

The rearrangement links TRBV6-5 to TRBJ1-4, with 11 bases lining up with TRBD1. The CDR3 consists of 14 residues. V lost 4 bases and J lost 8; bases outside the gene matches: 3. CDR1 is MNHEY, CDR2 SVGAGI, per germline. The CDR3 reads CASSWTGGREKLFF. The CDR3 DNA reads as TGTGCCAGCAGTTGGACAGGGGGCCGGGAAAAACTGTTTTTT.

The V and J genes are TRBV7-2 and TRBJ1-1; 11 bases match TRBD1. The CDR3 covers 15 residues. With 1 base clipped from V and 10 bases from J, the junction kept 8 bases outside the gene matches. The V gene's germline CDR1 is SGHTA and CDR2 FQGNSA. The CDR3 DNA sequence: TGTGCCAGCAGCTTAGGGCCTCGGACAGGGGGCTCAGCTTTCTTT. It encodes CASSLGPRTGGSAFF. The variable domain in full, with the rest retrieved from reference TRBV7-2 and TRBJ1-1, is GAGVSQSPSNKVTEKGKDVELRCDPISGHTALYWYRQSLGQGLEFLIYFQGNSAPDKSGLPSDRFSAERTGGSVSTLTIQRTQQEDSAVYLCASSLGPRTGGSAFFGQGTRLTVV.

The genes are TRBV5-1 and TRBJ1-3; tentative D call: TRBD1 (6 bases). The CDR3 length is 15 residues. V was pared by 3 bases and J by 4 bases, with 14 bases between. Germline CDR1 reads SGHRS; CDR2 reads YFSETQ. The CDR3 DNA reads TGCGCCAGCAGCTCGACAGGTACTCGCGGAAACACCATATATTTT. Encoded protein: CASSSTGTRGNTIYF.

V is TRBV30 and J is TRBJ1-2, with D tentatively TRBD1 (6 bases). Per the germline V gene, CDR1 is GTSNPN and CDR2 is SVGIG (reference sequence). V was cut by 0 bases and J by 1 base, with 15 bases left in between. The length of the CDR3 is 16 residues. CDR3 bases: TGTGCCTGGAGTGTACCACGGGGGGCCCTTAACTATGGCTACACCTTC. Amino acids: CAWSVPRGALNYGYTF. The full variable domain, in which reference TRBV30 and TRBJ1-2 provide the parts outside the CDR3, is SQTIHQWPATLVQPVGSPLSLECTVEGTSNPNLYWYRQAAGRGLQLLFYSVGIGQISSEVPQNLSASRPQDRQFILSSKKLLLSDSGFYLCAWSVPRGALNYGYTFGSGTRLTVV.

CDR3 amino acids: CASSLSVSGGSGNIQYF. CDR3 DNA: TGCGCCAGCAGCTTGAGTGTTAGCGGGGGGTCCGGAAACATTCAGTACTTC. This chain joins TRBV5-1 and TRBJ2-4; 10 nucleotides line up with TRBD2. CDR3 length: 17 residues. Germline-derived CDR1 and CDR2 are SGHRS and YFSETQ. V trimming: 1 base; J trimming: 6 bases; junction bases outside the gene matches: 10. The variable domain in full, with the rest retrieved from reference TRBV5-1 and TRBJ2-4, is KAGVTQTPRYLIKTRGQQVTLSCSPISGHRSVSWYQQTPGQGLQFLFEYFSETQRNKGNFPGRFSGRQFSNSRSEMNVSTLELGDSALYLCASSLSVSGGSGNIQYFGAGTRLSVL.

This rearrangement joins TRBV7-2 to TRBJ1-5; 7 positions agree with TRBD1. The CDR3 length is 13 residues. The germline gives CDR1 SGHTA, CDR2 FQGNSA. The V segment lost 1 base and the J segment 15 bases; nucleotides outside the gene matches: 9. The CDR3 DNA sequence: TGTGCCAGCAGCTTAGAATTACAGGGGCTCCGGCATTTT. This codes for CASSLELQGLRHF.

V and J are TRBV5-1 and TRBJ2-7; tentative D call: TRBD2 (5 bases). The germline V gene has CDR1 SGHRS and CDR2 YFSETQ. V was shortened by 2 bases and J by 2 bases, with 14 bases between the two germline ends. The CDR3 is made up of 15 amino acids. CDR3: CASSFEGIGTYEQYF. The CDR3 bases are TGCGCCAGCAGCTTTGAGGGTATCGGGACCTACGAGCAGTACTTC. The variable domain in full, completed from reference TRBV5-1 and TRBJ2-7, reads KAGVTQTPRYLIKTRGQQVTLSCSPISGHRSVSWYQQTPGQGLQFLFEYFSETQRNKGNFPGRFSGRQFSNSRSEMNVSTLELGDSALYLCASSFEGIGTYEQYFGPGTRLTVT.

Only a few counts were recorded for this clone. The rearrangement uses TRBV7-2 and TRBJ2-2; perhaps TRBD2 as D (5 bases). Germline V gene lookup returns CDR1 SGHTA and CDR2 FQGNSA. V was shortened by 2 bases and J by 2 bases, with 9 bases between the two germline ends. This CDR3 has 15 amino acids. CDR3 nucleotide sequence: TGTGCCAGCAGCTTACAAAGCGGAAACACCGGGGAGCTGTTTTTT. The encoded protein is CASSLQSGNTGELFF.

Note on this clone: An end of the junction does not agree with germline; a read error may underlie this. The rearrangement links TRBV6-5 to TRBJ2-3; tentative D call: TRBD1 (6 bases). From germline, CDR1 is MNHEY and CDR2 SVGAGI. The CDR3 totals 14 residues. In DNA form, the CDR3 reads TGTGCCAGCAGTCTACAGGGTGCCACAGATACTCAGTATTTT. This codes for CASSLQGATDTQYF.

The V and J genes are TRBV7-6 and TRBJ1-2, with a weak D call TRBD1 (5 bases). Between the trimmed V and J ends, which lost 1 base and 7 bases, there was a span of 16 bases. Germline CDR1 reads SGHVS; CDR2 reads FNYEAQ. This CDR3 has 15 residues. The CDR3 loop is CASSLVFLDTGGYTF. The CDR3 nucleotides read TGTGCCAGCAGCTTAGTGTTTCTAGACACAGGTGGCTACACCTTC. The whole variable domain, remainder taken from reference TRBV7-6 and TRBJ1-2, is GAGVSQSPRYKVTKRGQDVALRCDPISGHVSLYWYRQALGQGPEFLTYFNYEAQQDKSGLPNDRFSAERPEGSISTLTIQRTEQRDSAMYRCASSLVFLDTGGYTFGSGTRLTVV.

This clone was seen only once. CDR3 in DNA: TGTGCCAGCAGTCCAGGCTTAGGGGGTTCTGGAAACACCATATATTTT. It encodes CASSPGLGGSGNTIYF. The chain joins TRBV7-3 to TRBJ1-3; D is possibly TRBD1 (6 bases). Germline CDR1 and CDR2: SGHTA and FQGTGA. The V gene lost 6 bases and the J gene lost 1 base, with 16 bases spanning the gap. The CDR3 runs to 16 residues.

This chain connects TRBV6-5 to TRBJ2-3; tentatively, D is TRBD2 (6 bases). The CDR3 totals 15 residues. Germline-derived CDR1 and CDR2 are MNHEY and SVGAGI. V was cut by 0 bases and J by 1 base, with 8 bases left in between. The chain's CDR3 is CASSYSGLGTDTQYF. CDR3 in DNA: TGTGCCAGCAGTTACTCGGGACTGGGCACAGATACGCAGTATTTT.

This clone has just a few counts. This chain links TRBV6-6 with TRBJ2-2, with D uncertain. V was shortened by 6 bases and J by 7 bases, with 3 bases between the two germline ends. Germline V gene sequence: CDR1 MNHNY, CDR2 SVGAGI (reference sequence). The CDR3 spans 10 residues. CDR3 residues: CASSSGELFF. CDR3 coding DNA: TGTGCCAGCAGCAGCGGGGAGCTGTTTTTT.

This rearrangement joins TRBV5-4 to TRBJ1-1; D is possibly TRBD1 (6 bases). V lost 3 bases, J lost 5 bases, and 14 bases lay in between. The CDR3 length is 14 residues. CDR1 and CDR2 from the germline V gene are SGHNT and YYREEE (reference sequence). The CDR3 here is CASSSNRDRTEAFF. CDR3 sequence (DNA): TGTGCCAGCAGCTCGAACAGGGACCGAACTGAAGCTTTCTTT.

CDR3 nucleotides: TGTGCCAGCAGCACACAGGGCCCCGTTTTTGGCTACACCTTC. This sequence encodes CASSTQGPVFGYTF. This chain uses TRBV7-2 with TRBJ1-2; tentative D call: TRBD1 (6 bases). V lost 5 bases to trimming and J lost 7 bases, with 17 bases between them. CDR3 length: 14 amino acids. Germline CDR1 and CDR2: SGHTA and FQGNSA.

V is TRBV7-6 and J is TRBJ2-7; the match to TRBD1 covers 8 bases. Germline trimming cut 6 bases from V and 3 bases from J; bases unmatched to any gene: 4. Germline lookup yields CDR1 SGHVS and CDR2 FNYEAQ. The CDR3 totals 13 residues. The CDR3 DNA reads TGTGCCAGCAGACCCGGACAGGGCTACGAGCAGTACTTC. This sequence encodes CASRPGQGYEQYF.

V usage is TRBV5-1 and J usage is TRBJ2-2; perhaps TRBD1 as D (5 bases). Trimming removed 0 bases at V and 2 bases at J, with 8 bases between. The CDR3 totals 15 residues. Germline V gene data show CDR1 as SGHRS and CDR2 as YFSETQ. The DNA for the CDR3 is TGCGCCAGCAGCTTGGATGGGGCAAACACCGGGGAGCTGTTTTTT. This codes for CASSLDGANTGELFF.

In nucleotides, the CDR3 is TGCAGCGTCACAAGACTAGCGGGAGGACTCACAGATACGCAGTATTTT. Encoded protein: CSVTRLAGGLTDTQYF. The genes are TRBV29-1 and TRBJ2-3; TRBD2 aligns across 13 bases. CDR1 is SQVTM and CDR2 is ANQGSEA in the germline V gene. The CDR3 is 16 amino acids. With V trimmed by 6 bases and J by 2 bases, 8 bases remained unmatched.

The chain couples TRBV18 to TRBJ2-5, with D possibly matching TRBD1 (6 bases). The germline V and J ends were trimmed by 1 base and 5 bases, with 14 bases remaining between them. CDR3 length: 15 residues. Germline CDR1 KGHSH, CDR2 LQKENI. The DNA of the CDR3 is TGTGCCAGCTCACCACGAGAGGGGCAGGGGGAGACCCAGTACTTC. It codes for CASSPREGQGETQYF.

The chain is built from TRBV4-2 and TRBJ2-7; 7 nucleotides match TRBD1. V lost 6 bases to trimming and J lost 6 bases; unmatched junction nucleotides: 8. Germline CDR1 reads LGHNA; CDR2 reads YNFKEQ. This CDR3 has 13 residues. The CDR3 is CASSLDRDGEQYF. The CDR3 DNA reads TGTGCCAGCAGTCTTGACAGGGATGGCGAGCAGTACTTC.

The chain employs TRBV2 and TRBJ1-1, with D possibly being TRBD1 (5 bases). The CDR3 totals 13 residues. V dropped 6 bases and J dropped 1 base, with 9 bases sitting between them. CDR1 and CDR2 from the germline V gene are SNHLY and FYNNEI. This chain's CDR3 is CASSLQGNTEAFF. The CDR3 bases are TGTGCCAGCAGCCTTCAGGGGAACACTGAAGCTTTCTTT.

V is TRBV4-2 and J is TRBJ2-7, with TRBD1 matching 8 bases. The germline V gene encodes CDR1 LGHNA and CDR2 YNFKEQ. The J segment lost 2 bases and the V segment lost 7 bases, leaving 7 bases of the junction unmatched. The CDR3 runs to 14 residues. Here the CDR3 reads CASTTGTGAYEQYF. The CDR3 region has the DNA TGTGCCAGCACAACCGGGACAGGAGCCTACGAGCAGTACTTC.